This T cell receptor (beta chain) stems from a study of cytomegalovirus exposure and HLA in healthy donors. Study in general: Among roughly 180 million T cells, an earlier analysis found 120 million or so unique TCR beta sequences. Points from the study as a whole: In vitro checks showed that a few CMV-associated chains really do target CMV antigens. TCR sequences were mostly rare, though some public TCRs occurred in many donors. In a later analysis, TCR beta V- and J-gene trimming showed a link to a missense DCLRE1C variant.

The length of the CDR3 is 17 residues. The J segment lost 4 bases and the V segment lost 1 base, leaving 14 bases of the junction unmatched. Looked up from germline, CDR1 is GTSNPN and CDR2 is SVGIG (reference sequence). The PCR had 60 Vbeta and 13 Jbeta primers. The table came from immunoSEQ multiplex PCR; TCRdb's copy has only in-frame clones and leaves some out. The sample has around 200,000 clones, roughly 80% seen once. Details on this clone: What it binds is unknown. At the DNA level, this CDR3 is encoded by other sequences in the same sample as well.

Specimen: PBMCs. The chain employs TRBV30 and TRBJ2-5; 8 bases are shared with TRBD2. This clonotype originated in a woman in her late teens or twenties in good health and CMV-seronegative. The CDR3 bases are TGTGCCTGGAGTGCCATGAAGGTTAGCGGGAATGTAGAGACCCAGTACTTC. Translation gives CAWSAMKVSGNVETQYF. Variable domain in full (rest from reference TRBV30 and TRBJ2-5): SQTIHQWPATLVQPVGSPLSLECTVEGTSNPNLYWYRQAAGRGLQLLFYSVGIGQISSEVPQNLSASRPQDRQFILSSKKLLLSDSGFYLCAWSAMKVSGNVETQYFGPGTRLLVL.